The 28 T cell receptor beta chains below come from one sample, sequenced in a study of T cell responses to AZD1222 COVID-19 vaccine (dated by TCRdb to 2020 to 2023). The method was the immunoSEQ multiplex PCR assay. TCRdb took over this immuneACCESS table, retaining in-frame rearrangements with V and J assigned. Such tables are incomplete; in checked studies, under half of the missing clones stem from an unresolved V gene, and the remainder is unexplained. In all, the sample holds more than 85,000 clones, and around nine tenths of those were seen once. Together, the top ten hold roughly a sixth of the sample. The sample's time point, from its label and the paper: baseline before first vaccination. Sequencing was performed on peripheral blood, taken on day 0 of AZD1222 vaccination. The origin of the receptors is an adult in good health.

The chain is built from TRBV28 and TRBJ2-7; TRBD1 is a possible D gene (5 bases). V gave up 6 bases and J gave up 7 bases, with 22 bases separating them. Germline V gives CDR1 MDHEN, CDR2 SYDVKM. The CDR3 covers 15 residues. CDR3: CASRMWGGGNMEQYF. CDR3 nucleotide sequence: TGTGCCAGCAGGATGTGGGGCGGTGGAAATATGGAGCAGTACTTC.

A note on this clone: The sample contains more than one DNA sequence encoding this CDR3. The genes are TRBV5-1 and TRBJ1-4, with D perhaps TRBD1 (6 bases). The germline gives CDR1 SGHRS, CDR2 YFSETQ. The CDR3 has 15 amino acids. Deletions cut 4 bases from V and 0 bases from J, with 10 bases between. The CDR3 protein is CASSTEGATNEKLFF. The CDR3 nucleotides read TGCGCCAGCAGCACGGAGGGGGCAACTAATGAAAAACTGTTTTTT. The full variable domain, completed using reference TRBV5-1 and TRBJ1-4, is KAGVTQTPRYLIKTRGQQVTLSCSPISGHRSVSWYQQTPGQGLQFLFEYFSETQRNKGNFPGRFSGRQFSNSRSEMNVSTLELGDSALYLCASSTEGATNEKLFFGSGTQLSVL.

The chain links TRBV28 to TRBJ1-4; no clear D gene. Germline V lookup: CDR1 MDHEN, CDR2 SYDVKM. Trimming cost V 2 bases and J 8 bases, with 9 bases left between them. CDR3 length: 13 residues. The CDR3 region has the DNA TGTGCCAGCAGTTTAGACACAGTGGAAAAACTGTTTTTT. It is translated as CASSLDTVEKLFF.

The V call is TRBV2, the J call TRBJ1-1; 10 positions match TRBD1. Germline V gene sequence: CDR1 SNHLY, CDR2 FYNNEI. The CDR3 has 13 residues. J gave up 6 bases and V 9 bases, and 7 bases lay outside the gene matches. In DNA, the CDR3 is TGTGCCAGTTCGGGACAGGGGTTCGCTGAAGCTTTCTTT. Protein: CASSGQGFAEAFF.

In its sample, this clone was seen once. The rearrangement joins TRBV12-5 to TRBJ1-2; possibly TRBD1 for D (6 bases). V was trimmed by 0 bases and J by 1 base, leaving 12 bases between them. This CDR3 region has 16 residues. CDR1 and CDR2 from the germline V gene are LGHNT and FRNRAP. The CDR3, as DNA: TGTGCTAGTGGTTTGGTTATGGGGGCCCATAACTATGGCTACACCTTC. It translates to CASGLVMGAHNYGYTF.

The chain carries TRBV24-1 and TRBJ2-3, with 7 positions matching TRBD1. From germline, CDR1 is KGHDR and CDR2 SFDVKD. The junction had 16 bases not matched to a gene; V was cut back by 2 bases and J by 0 bases. This CDR3 has 20 amino acids. CDR3 in DNA: TGTGCCACCAGTGATTGGGAAAACAGGAGGACAGGCCATAGCACAGATACGCAGTATTTT. Encoded protein: CATSDWENRRTGHSTDTQYF.

The rearrangement links TRBV3-1 (or the pseudogene TRBV3-2) to TRBJ2-2, with 8 nucleotides matching TRBD2. V lost 0 bases to trimming and J lost 8 bases; unmatched junction nucleotides: 11. CDR1 LGHDT and CDR2 YNNKEL come from the germline V gene (reference sequence). CDR3 size: 17 residues. The CDR3 here is CASSQDLLSAGAGELFF. DNA of the CDR3: TGTGCCAGCAGCCAAGATTTATTGTCAGCGGGAGCTGGGGAGCTGTTTTTT.

Only one count was recorded for this clone. This rearrangement joins TRBV5-6 to TRBJ1-2, with D perhaps TRBD1 (6 bases). Germline assignment: CDR1 SGHDT and CDR2 YYEEEE. V lost 3 bases and J 5 bases, leaving 17 bases between the germline ends. This CDR3 has 15 amino acids. The CDR3 sequence is CASSSILTGRYGYTF. CDR3 coding DNA: TGTGCCAGCAGCTCTATACTGACAGGACGTTATGGCTACACCTTC.

This chain connects TRBV3-1 (or the pseudogene TRBV3-2) to TRBJ1-1, with a weak D call TRBD1 (5 bases). The V end was cut by 4 bases, the J end by 5 bases, with 17 bases between. CDR1 is LGHDT and CDR2 is YNNKEL in the germline V gene (reference sequence). The CDR3 covers 15 residues. This chain's CDR3 is CASSRKEGGGTEAFF. CDR3 in DNA: TGTGCCAGCAGCCGGAAGGAAGGTGGGGGAACTGAAGCTTTCTTT.

The chain has TRBV7-2 and TRBJ2-5; 8 bases line up with TRBD1. This CDR3 is 15 amino acids long. Unmatched junction bases numbered 7, after V lost 2 bases and J lost 5 bases. Per the germline V gene, CDR1 is SGHTA and CDR2 is FQGNSA. The CDR3, as DNA: TGTGCCAGCAGCTTATCTCGGACAGGGAGGGAGACCCAGTACTTC. This translates into CASSLSRTGRETQYF.

Only a few counts were recorded for this clone. The rearrangement joins TRBV5-1 to TRBJ2-5; a weak D match, TRBD1 (6 bases). V gave up 2 bases and J gave up 3 bases, with 8 bases separating them. Germline CDR1 is SGHRS and CDR2 is YFSETQ. The CDR3 sequence is 13 residues long. CDR3 amino acids: CASSFPGEETQYF. For the CDR3, the DNA is TGCGCCAGCAGCTTCCCAGGGGAAGAGACCCAGTACTTC. Full variable domain (rest looked up from reference TRBV5-1 and TRBJ2-5): KAGVTQTPRYLIKTRGQQVTLSCSPISGHRSVSWYQQTPGQGLQFLFEYFSETQRNKGNFPGRFSGRQFSNSRSEMNVSTLELGDSALYLCASSFPGEETQYFGPGTRLLVL.

V is TRBV5-1 and J is TRBJ2-1; 9 nucleotides match TRBD2. J lost 1 base, V lost 2 bases, and 4 bases had no gene match. CDR3 length: 16 residues. Per germline, CDR1 SGHRS and CDR2 YFSETQ. The CDR3 is CASSLVAGASYNEQFF. DNA of the CDR3: TGCGCCAGCAGCTTAGTAGCGGGGGCTTCCTACAATGAGCAGTTCTTC.

The chain is built from TRBV3-1 (or the pseudogene TRBV3-2) and TRBJ2-2, with D maybe TRBD2 (6 bases). Trimming pared 2 bases from V and 7 bases from J, leaving 17 bases between. The CDR3 sequence is 16 residues long. CDR1 is LGHDT and CDR2 is YNNKEL in the germline V gene (reference sequence). CDR3 amino acids: CASSQFLGTLFGELFF. CDR3 bases: TGTGCCAGCAGCCAATTCCTAGGGACTCTTTTCGGGGAGCTGTTTTTT.

The chain carries TRBV23-1 and TRBJ2-7; D tentatively fits TRBD1 or TRBD2 (5 bases each). TRBV23-1 has ORF status, its function being uncertain. V lost 0 bases to trimming and J lost 3 bases, with 15 bases between them. The CDR3 is 16 residues long. As DNA, the CDR3 is TGCGCCAGCAGTCAATCCCGGGACGGCAAAGGCTACGAGCAGTACTTC. This gives the protein CASSQSRDGKGYEQYF.

V and J are TRBV28 and TRBJ1-3; possible D gene TRBD1, 5 bases. V lost 7 bases and J lost 4, with 23 bases in between. This CDR3 is built from 17 residues. Germline assignment: CDR1 MDHEN and CDR2 SYDVKM. In nucleotides, the CDR3 is TGTGCCAGCAACTCGCCCGGGATCGGGACTCCCGGAAACACCATATATTTT. This translates into CASNSPGIGTPGNTIYF.

This sequence joins TRBV24-1 and TRBJ2-5; D is undetermined. This CDR3 has 11 amino acids. Germline CDR1 KGHDR, CDR2 SFDVKD. V shed 7 bases and J shed 5 bases, with 7 bases lying between them. The CDR3 nucleotides are TGTGCCACCAGCGACTCGGAGACCCAGTACTTC. Its translation: CATSDSETQYF.

The chain uses TRBV14 and TRBJ2-5; 11 bases line up with TRBD2. The CDR3 contains 15 residues. Looked up from germline, CDR1 is SGHDN and CDR2 is FVKESK. Germline trimming cut 2 bases from V and 5 bases from J; bases unmatched to any gene: 4. In DNA, the CDR3 is TGTGCCAGCAGCCAAAGACTAGCGGGATTGGAGACCCAGTACTTC. Its protein is CASSQRLAGLETQYF.

This clone was counted a single time. The chain carries TRBV6-6 and TRBJ1-1; D uncertain. V lost 0 bases, J lost 4 bases, and 9 bases lay in between. The CDR3 loop spans 14 amino acids. The germline gives CDR1 MNHNY, CDR2 SVGAGI (reference sequence). The CDR3 sequence: CASSYSSPTTEAFF. CDR3 bases: TGTGCCAGCAGTTACTCGTCCCCTACCACTGAAGCTTTCTTT.

The chain links TRBV3-1 (or the pseudogene TRBV3-2) to TRBJ2-2; 11 nucleotides line up with TRBD2. CDR1 is LGHDT, CDR2 YNNKEL, per germline (reference sequence). The ends lost 4 bases at V and 7 bases at J; junction bases unmatched: 8. The CDR3 spans 16 residues. The CDR3 region is CASSRELAGVGGELFF. CDR3 coding DNA: TGTGCCAGCAGCCGGGAACTAGCGGGAGTGGGCGGGGAGCTGTTTTTT.

This chain uses TRBV5-1 with TRBJ2-1; maybe TRBD1 (5 bases). CDR1 is SGHRS and CDR2 is YFSETQ in the germline V gene. The CDR3 covers 13 residues. The V end lost 4 bases, the J end lost 8 bases, and 13 bases lay between the germline ends. CDR3 sequence (DNA): TGCGCCAGCAGCCGGTCAGGGATGGATGAGCAGTTCTTC. Translated: CASSRSGMDEQFF.

The rearrangement links TRBV10-3 to TRBJ2-7, with D possibly being TRBD2 (5 bases). Per the germline V gene, CDR1 is ENHRY and CDR2 is SYGVKD. The CDR3 covers 14 residues. The V end was cut by 6 bases, the J end by 0 bases, with 12 bases between. The CDR3 nucleotides read TGTGCCATCAGCTCGGACTCCTTCTCCTACGAGCAGTACTTC. Residues: CAISSDSFSYEQYF.

This chain joins TRBV3-1 (or the pseudogene TRBV3-2) and TRBJ2-2; 12 bases agree with TRBD2. There are 19 residues in the CDR3. The V segment lost 0 bases and the J segment 3 bases; nucleotides outside the gene matches: 8. Germline values: CDR1 LGHDT, CDR2 YNNKEL (reference sequence). CDR3 coding DNA: TGTGCCAGCAGCCAAGAGGCTAGCGGGGGGGCCGGTTACACCGGGGAGCTGTTTTTT. Amino acid sequence: CASSQEASGGAGYTGELFF.

A single count supports this clone. The rearrangement uses TRBV4-1 and TRBJ1-4, with 7 bases fitting TRBD1. This CDR3 is 14 amino acids long. The V and J ends lost 2 bases and 7 bases, in that order; junction bases with no gene match: 4. Germline V CDR1 and CDR2: MGHRA, YSYEKL. The CDR3 nucleotides read TGCGCCAGCAGCCAACGACAGGGACCTGAAAAACTGTTTTTT. It encodes CASSQRQGPEKLFF.

The CDR3 nucleotides are TGCGCCAGCAGCCCCCGGACAGGGGCTATGGGGGCCAACGTCCTGACTTTC. Its translation is CASSPRTGAMGANVLTF. The chain carries TRBV4-1 and TRBJ2-6; 9 bases are shared with TRBD1. With 4 bases clipped from V and 4 bases from J, the junction kept 8 bases outside the gene matches. Looked up from germline, CDR1 is MGHRA and CDR2 is YSYEKL. The CDR3 sequence is 17 residues long.

The gene calls are TRBV5-4 and TRBJ2-5; 8 bases map to TRBD2. The V and J ends lost 4 bases and 1 base, in that order; junction bases with no gene match: 9. Germline loops: CDR1 SGHNT, CDR2 YYREEE (reference sequence). The CDR3 length is 16 residues. In DNA, the CDR3 is TGTGCCAGCAGCCGGGAGGGGGGGTTAGGCCAAGAGACCCAGTACTTC. Amino acid sequence: CASSREGGLGQETQYF.

In this sample, this clone turned up a few times. The genes are TRBV18 and TRBJ2-3; TRBD1 agrees at 11 bases. CDR3 length: 17 amino acids. CDR1 and CDR2 (germline): KGHSH, LQKENI. Losses at the gene ends were 6 bases for V and 3 bases for J; bases not matched to a gene: 11. CDR3 coding DNA: TGTGCCAGCTCCCCCGGGACAGGGGGGTCCGTAACAGATACGCAGTATTTT. This encodes CASSPGTGGSVTDTQYF.

The chain carries TRBV4-1 and TRBJ2-7; TRBD1 matches 11 bases. The CDR3 has 15 residues. V lost 2 bases to trimming and J lost 6 bases; unmatched junction nucleotides: 6. The germline CDR1 and CDR2 sequences are MGHRA and YSYEKL. CDR3 sequence reads: CASSQIGQGAGEQYF. CDR3 DNA: TGCGCCAGCAGCCAAATCGGACAGGGGGCGGGCGAGCAGTACTTC.

This sequence joins TRBV3-1 (or the pseudogene TRBV3-2) and TRBJ2-7; TRBD1 is a possible D gene (6 bases). Germline assignment: CDR1 LGHDT and CDR2 YNNKEL (reference sequence). This CDR3 has 14 residues. Trimming took off 3 bases at V and 3 bases at J, with 12 bases between the two ends. Here the CDR3 DNA reads TGTGCCAGCAGCCATCGACAGGTTCTCTACGAGCAGTACTTC. It yields the protein CASSHRQVLYEQYF.